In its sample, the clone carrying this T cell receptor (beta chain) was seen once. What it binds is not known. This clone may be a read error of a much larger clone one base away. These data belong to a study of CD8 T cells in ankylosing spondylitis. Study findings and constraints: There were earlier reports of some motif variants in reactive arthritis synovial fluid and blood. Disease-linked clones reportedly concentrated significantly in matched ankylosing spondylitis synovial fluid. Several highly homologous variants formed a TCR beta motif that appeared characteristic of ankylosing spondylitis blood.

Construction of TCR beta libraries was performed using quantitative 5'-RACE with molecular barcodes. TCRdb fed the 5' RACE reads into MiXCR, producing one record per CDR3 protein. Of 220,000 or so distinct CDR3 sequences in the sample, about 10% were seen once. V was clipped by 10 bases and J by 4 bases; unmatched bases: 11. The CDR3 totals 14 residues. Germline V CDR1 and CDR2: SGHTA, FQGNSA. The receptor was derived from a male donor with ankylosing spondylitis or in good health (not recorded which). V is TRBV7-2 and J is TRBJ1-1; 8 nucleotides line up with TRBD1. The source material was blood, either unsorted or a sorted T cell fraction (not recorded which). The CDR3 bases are TGTGCCACAACAGGGGGAGTTCTGATCACTGAAGCTTTCTTT. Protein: CATTGGVLITEAFF. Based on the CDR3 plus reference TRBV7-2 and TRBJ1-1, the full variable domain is GAGVSQSPSNKVTEKGKDVELRCDPISGHTALYWYRQSLGQGLEFLIYFQGNSAPDKSGLPSDRFSAERTGGSVSTLTIQRTQQEDSAVYLCATTGGVLITEAFFGQGTRLTVV.